A selection of T cell receptor beta chains follows, all from one sample in a study of blood T cell repertoires in COVID-19. Generated by immunoSEQ multiplex PCR, the TCRdb table keeps only in-frame clones and is missing some. The table includes 64,000 or so clones, 60% to 80% detected once. Sequenced: peripheral blood. The origin of the receptors is a man aged 80 or over with acute or convalescent COVID-19. CDR3s include the opening cysteine and the closing phenylalanine or tryptophan. D genes are given only for firm matches. Clone size is not always given. Where it is, it says once, few, many or a class for expanded clones.

few,-,TRBJ1-2,TRBV4-2,CASSQYWGGDYGYTF,TGTGCCAGCAGCCAATATTGGGGGGGCGACTATGGCTACACCTTC
-,-,TRBJ1-4,TRBV19,CASSMEGTNEKLFF,TGTGCCAGTAGTATGGAGGGAACTAATGAAAAACTGTTTTTT
few,TRBD1,TRBJ1-1,TRBV5-1,CASSGDRSTGGYVTEAFF,TGCGCCAGCAGCGGGGATAGAAGCACAGGGGGGTATGTCACTGAAGCTTTCTTT
-,TRBD2,TRBJ2-3,TRBV24-1,CATSDPSGRVIFGTDTQYF,TGTGCCACCAGTGATCCAAGCGGGAGGGTTATTTTTGGGACAGATACGCAGTATTTT
many,-,TRBJ2-1,TRBV27,CASRVAQAHSYNEQFF,TGTGCCAGCAGGGTCGCACAGGCTCACTCCTACAATGAGCAGTTCTTC
-,TRBD1,TRBJ1-2,TRBV12-3/TRBV12-4,CASRGTGGFGYTF,TGTGCCAGCAGAGGGACAGGGGGCTTTGGCTACACCTTC
once,TRBD2,TRBJ2-7,TRBV7-6,CASSLTSGGDYEQYF,TGTGCCAGCAGCTTGACTAGCGGGGGGGATTACGAGCAGTACTTC
-,TRBD1,TRBJ2-7,TRBV10-3,CAISEGGQKKSSYEQYF,TGTGCCATCAGTGAGGGGGGACAGAAGAAGAGCTCCTACGAGCAGTACTTC
-,-,TRBJ1-2,TRBV5-6,CASSLTGREAGYTF,TGTGCCAGCAGCTTGACGGGGCGGGAGGCGGGCTACACCTTC
-,-,TRBJ2-1,TRBV12-5,CASGLVPSTRANEQFF,TGTGCTAGTGGTTTGGTACCGTCAACTAGGGCCAATGAGCAGTTCTTC
once,-,TRBJ2-1,TRBV4-2,CASSAAGNRADNEQFF,TGTGCCAGCAGCGCAGCGGGGAACAGGGCTGACAATGAGCAGTTCTTC
-,-,TRBJ2-7,TRBV5-1,CASSLGETLGRGEQYF,TGCGCCAGCAGCTTGGGGGAGACCCTGGGCCGCGGCGAGCAGTACTTC
-,TRBD2,TRBJ2-1,TRBV19,CASSREGGAYNEQFF,TGTGCCAGTAGTCGGGAGGGGGGGGCCTACAATGAGCAGTTCTTC
-,TRBD2,TRBJ2-7,TRBV30,CAWRDSGAEQYF,TGTGCCTGGAGAGACAGCGGGGCCGAGCAGTACTTC
few,TRBD1,TRBJ1-5,TRBV30,CAWSAITGGGYNSNQPQHF,TGTGCCTGGAGTGCCATCACAGGGGGGGGTTATAATAGCAATCAGCCCCAGCATTTT
-,TRBD1,TRBJ1-2,TRBV19,CASSVQGTSYGYTF,TGTGCCAGTAGTGTACAGGGGACTTCCTATGGCTACACCTTC
-,-,TRBJ1-2,TRBV5-1,CASSLTSQGSGYTF,TGCGCCAGCAGCTTGACTTCACAGGGCAGTGGCTACACCTTC
-,TRBD2,TRBJ2-1,TRBV2,CASSSSGGGYNEQFF,TGTGCCAGCAGTAGCAGCGGGGGCGGTTACAATGAGCAGTTCTTC
-,TRBD2,TRBJ2-3,TRBV3-1/TRBV3-2,CASSQGSGRADTQYF,TGTGCCAGCAGCCAAGGGAGCGGGAGGGCCGATACGCAGTATTTT
-,-,TRBJ2-7,TRBV21-1,CASSKWDRAYEQYF,TGTGCCAGCAGCAAGTGGGACAGAGCCTACGAGCAGTACTTC
-,-,TRBJ2-1,TRBV7-8,CASSPAGSSYNEQFF,TGTGCCAGCAGCCCGGCTGGGAGCTCCTACAATGAGCAGTTCTTC
-,-,TRBJ1-2,TRBV7-2,CASSVSVRAWGYTF,TGTGCCAGCAGCGTTAGCGTCCGGGCGTGGGGCTACACCTTC
few,-,TRBJ2-7,TRBV5-1,CASSPGQSVGEYEQYF,TGCGCCAGCAGCCCTGGACAGTCCGTGGGAGAATACGAGCAGTACTTC
-,TRBD1,TRBJ2-5,TRBV7-2,CASSLGTGEMKTQYF,TGTGCCAGCAGCCTAGGGACAGGGGAAATGAAGACCCAGTACTTC
-,-,TRBJ1-2,TRBV7-8,CASSTRLNYGYTF,TGTGCCAGCAGCACCCGACTGAACTATGGCTACACCTTC
-,-,TRBJ2-3,TRBV12-5,CASGFQTDTQYF,TGTGCTAGTGGTTTCCAAACAGATACGCAGTATTTT
-,-,TRBJ1-6,TRBV14,CASSLGGQVVNSPLHF,TGTGCCAGCAGCCTGGGAGGTCAGGTCGTTAATTCACCCCTCCACTTT
-,-,TRBJ1-5,TRBV28,CASSSLHQPQHF,TGTGCCAGCAGTTCCCTTCATCAGCCCCAGCATTTT
-,TRBD2,TRBJ2-3,TRBV18,CASSPPTSGDRGTQYF,TGTGCCAGCTCACCACCGACTAGCGGGGATAGAGGTACGCAGTATTTT
-,TRBD2,TRBJ2-1,TRBV7-3,CASSLTSGRNEQFF,TGTGCCAGCAGCCTGACTAGCGGGAGGAATGAGCAGTTCTTC
-,TRBD2,TRBJ2-1,TRBV12-3/TRBV12-4,CASRGLVGRAMVF,TGTGCCAGCAGGGGCCTAGTGGGGAGGGCCATGGTCTTC
-,-,TRBJ2-1,TRBV19,CASSIKVAKHNEQFF,TGTGCCAGTAGTATAAAGGTAGCGAAGCACAATGAGCAGTTCTTC
-,-,TRBJ1-1,TRBV21-1,CASSRTQVGGPPNTEAFF,TGTGCCAGCAGCCGGACACAGGTCGGGGGGCCCCCGAACACTGAAGCTTTCTTT
few,TRBD2,TRBJ2-1,TRBV9,CASSEASSGGNEQFF,TGTGCCAGCAGCGAGGCCTCTAGCGGGGGCAATGAGCAGTTCTTC
-,TRBD1,TRBJ1-2,TRBV2,CASKTQGAGYGYTF,TGTGCCAGCAAAACCCAGGGGGCAGGCTATGGCTACACCTTC
-,-,TRBJ1-3,TRBV7-6,CASSLDGSTGSSGNTIYF,TGTGCCAGCAGCTTAGACGGGTCCACAGGTTCCTCTGGAAACACCATATATTTT
-,-,TRBJ2-5,TRBV2,CASSVLRQETQYF,TGTGCCAGCAGTGTGTTGCGGCAAGAGACCCAGTACTTC
-,-,TRBJ1-1,TRBV11-2,CASSLPDTPGLGAFF,TGTGCCAGCAGCCTACCCGACACACCAGGTTTAGGTGCTTTCTTT
-,TRBD1,TRBJ1-1,TRBV6-5,CASATGGLGYTEAFF,TGTGCCAGCGCGACAGGGGGCCTAGGGTACACTGAAGCTTTCTTT
-,-,TRBJ1-1,TRBV5-1,CASSEPEVNTEAFF,TGCGCCAGCAGTGAGCCGGAGGTGAACACTGAAGCTTTCTTT
-,TRBD2,TRBJ2-7,TRBV7-9,CASSPGGSSYEQYF,TGTGCCAGCAGCCCGGGGGGGAGCTCCTACGAGCAGTACTTC
-,-,TRBJ2-5,TRBV10-3,CAISEGAETQYF,TGTGCCATCAGTGAGGGGGCAGAGACCCAGTACTTC
-,TRBD1,TRBJ1-2,TRBV24-1,CATSDLDRDYGYTF,TGTGCCACCAGTGATTTGGACAGGGACTATGGCTACACCTTC
few,TRBD1,TRBJ2-7,TRBV7-8,CASSHRTGVIEYEQYF,TGTGCCAGCAGCCATCGGACAGGGGTAATCGAGTACGAGCAGTACTTC
-,TRBD1,TRBJ1-5,TRBV5-1,CASSLEGATSQPQHF,TGCGCCAGCAGCTTAGAGGGGGCAACCAGTCAGCCCCAGCATTTT
-,TRBD1,TRBJ1-2,TRBV6-1,CASSESGTVPKLTYGYTF,TGTGCCAGCAGTGAATCTGGGACAGTGCCGAAGTTAACCTATGGCTACACCTTC
-,TRBD2,TRBJ2-1,TRBV2,CASTERETRDEQFF,TGTGCCAGCACCGAGCGGGAGACCCGGGATGAGCAGTTCTTC
-,TRBD1,TRBJ2-1,TRBV19,CASSTGTGHNEQFF,TGTGCCAGTAGTACCGGGACAGGCCACAATGAGCAGTTCTTC
-,-,TRBJ2-7,TRBV5-7,CASTQFCRVTYEQYF,TGTGCCAGCACCCAATTTTGCAGGGTTACCTACGAGCAGTACTTC